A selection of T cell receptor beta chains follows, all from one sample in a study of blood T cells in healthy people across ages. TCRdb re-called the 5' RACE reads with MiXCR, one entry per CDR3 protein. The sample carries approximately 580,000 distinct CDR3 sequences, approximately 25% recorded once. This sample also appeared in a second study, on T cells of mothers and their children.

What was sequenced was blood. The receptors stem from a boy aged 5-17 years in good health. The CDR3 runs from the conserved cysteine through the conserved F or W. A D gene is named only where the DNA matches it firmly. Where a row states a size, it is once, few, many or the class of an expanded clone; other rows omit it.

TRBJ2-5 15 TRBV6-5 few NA TGTGCCAGCAGATACCAAAGCCCGCTGGGGGAGACCCAGTACTTC CASRYQSPLGETQYF
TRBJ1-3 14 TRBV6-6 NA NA TGTGCCAGCAGGACGGGGGCTACTGGAAACACCATATATTTT CASRTGATGNTIYF
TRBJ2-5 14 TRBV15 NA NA TGTGCCACCAGCAGCCCAGACTTGGTGGAGACCCAGTACTTC CATSSPDLVETQYF
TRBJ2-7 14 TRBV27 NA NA TGTGCCAGCAGTTTCCGGGGGTCCACCTACGAGCAGTACTTC CASSFRGSTYEQYF
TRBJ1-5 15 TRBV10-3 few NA TGTGCCATCAGTGCGGCGGAGGGGGTCGGGCAGCCCCAGCATTTT CAISAAEGVGQPQHF
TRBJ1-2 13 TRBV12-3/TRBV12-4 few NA TGTGCCAGCAGTTTGATGACAGTCTATGGCTACACCTTC CASSLMTVYGYTF
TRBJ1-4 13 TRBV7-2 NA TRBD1 TGTGGCAGCAGCTGGGACAGGGGTGAAAAACTGTTTTTT CGSSWDRGEKLFF
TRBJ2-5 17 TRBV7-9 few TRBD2 TGTGCCAGCAGCTTCGGGCTTTGGACTAGCGGTGGGGAGACCCAGTACTTC CASSFGLWTSGGETQYF
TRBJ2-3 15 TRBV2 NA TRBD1 TGTGCCAGCCTTCAGGGACAGGGGAGGCCAGATACGCAGTATTTT CASLQGQGRPDTQYF
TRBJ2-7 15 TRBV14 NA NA TGTGCCAGCAGCCGCGACAGGTTTTTCGTGCACGAGCAGTACTTC CASSRDRFFVHEQYF
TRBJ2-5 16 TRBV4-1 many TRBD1 TGCGCCAGCAGCCAAGCCGGGACAGGGCGTTTAGAGACCCAGTACTTC CASSQAGTGRLETQYF
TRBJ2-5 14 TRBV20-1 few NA TGCAGTGCTAAGGCAATGTGGGGATTTGCGACCCAGTACTTC CSAKAMWGFATQYF
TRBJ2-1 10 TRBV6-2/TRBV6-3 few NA TGTGCCAGCCGGTCTAATGAGCAGTTCTTC CASRSNEQFF
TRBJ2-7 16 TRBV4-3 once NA TGCGCCAGCAGCCAAGATATCCCCGGATCGGGATACGAGCAGTACTTC CASSQDIPGSGYEQYF
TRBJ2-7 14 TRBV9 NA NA TGTGCCAGCAGCGTAGGCCAGGTGGCCTACGAGCAGTACTTC CASSVGQVAYEQYF
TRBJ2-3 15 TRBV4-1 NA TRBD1 TGCGCCAGCAGCGACGGTGGACAGGAAGGAGATACGCAGTATTTT CASSDGGQEGDTQYF
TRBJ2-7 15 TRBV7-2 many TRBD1 TGTGCCAGCAGCCCGCCGTGGGACAGAGCCTACGAGCAGTACTTC CASSPPWDRAYEQYF
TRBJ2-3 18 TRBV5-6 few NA TGTGCCAGCAGCTTGCGGGCAGCCGGAGCGATTAGCACAGATACGCAGTATTTT CASSLRAAGAISTDTQYF
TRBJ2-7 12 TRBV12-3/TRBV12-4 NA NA TGTGCCAGCAGTTTCAGACACTACGAGCAGTACTTC CASSFRHYEQYF